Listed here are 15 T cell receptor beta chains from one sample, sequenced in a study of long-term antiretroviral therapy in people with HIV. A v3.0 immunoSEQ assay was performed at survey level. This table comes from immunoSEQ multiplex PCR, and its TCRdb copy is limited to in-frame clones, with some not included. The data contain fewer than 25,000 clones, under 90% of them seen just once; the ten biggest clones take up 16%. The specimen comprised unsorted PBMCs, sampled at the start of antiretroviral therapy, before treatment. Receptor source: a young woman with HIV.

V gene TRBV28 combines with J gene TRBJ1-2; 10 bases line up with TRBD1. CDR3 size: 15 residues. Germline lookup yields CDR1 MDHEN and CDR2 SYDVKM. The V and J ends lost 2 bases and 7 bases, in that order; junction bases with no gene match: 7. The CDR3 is CASSLRPRQGAGYTF. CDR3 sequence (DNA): TGTGCCAGCAGTTTACGCCCGCGACAGGGGGCTGGCTACACCTTC.

CDR3 in DNA: TGTGCCTGGAGTGTACAAGTACCAGATACGCAGTATTTT. This translates into CAWSVQVPDTQYF. V and J are TRBV30 and TRBJ2-3; D gene unclear. This CDR3 contains 13 residues. Trimming shortened V by 0 bases and J by 4 bases, and 8 bases separated the two germline ends. The germline gives CDR1 GTSNPN, CDR2 SVGIG (reference sequence).

The CDR3 loop is CASSLEGRQPQHF. CDR3 DNA: TGTGCCAGCAGCTTAGAGGGTCGTCAGCCCCAGCATTTT. The V call is TRBV7-9, the J call TRBJ1-5; D uncertain. This CDR3 has 13 amino acids. Per the germline V gene, CDR1 is SEHNR and CDR2 is FQNEAQ (reference sequence). Trimming shortened V by 1 base and J by 6 bases, and 7 bases separated the two germline ends.

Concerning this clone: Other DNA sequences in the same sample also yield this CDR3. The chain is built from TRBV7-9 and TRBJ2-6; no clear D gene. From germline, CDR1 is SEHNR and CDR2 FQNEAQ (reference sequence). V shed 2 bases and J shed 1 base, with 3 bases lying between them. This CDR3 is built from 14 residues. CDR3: CASSLSSGANVLTF. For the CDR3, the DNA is TGTGCCAGCAGCTTAAGTTCTGGGGCCAACGTCCTGACTTTC.

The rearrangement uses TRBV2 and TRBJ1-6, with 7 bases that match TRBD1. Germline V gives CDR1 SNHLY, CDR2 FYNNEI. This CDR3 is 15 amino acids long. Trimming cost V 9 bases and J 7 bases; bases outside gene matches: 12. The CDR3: CASNLQGGRNSPLHF. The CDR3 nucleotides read TGTGCCAGTAATTTGCAGGGGGGTAGGAATTCACCCCTCCACTTT.

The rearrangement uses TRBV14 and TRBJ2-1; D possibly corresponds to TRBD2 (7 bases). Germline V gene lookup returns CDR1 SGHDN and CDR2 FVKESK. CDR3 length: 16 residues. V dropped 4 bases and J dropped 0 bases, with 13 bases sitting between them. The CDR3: CASSPLGGGSYNEQFF. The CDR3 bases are TGTGCCAGCAGCCCTTTGGGAGGGGGCTCCTACAATGAGCAGTTCTTC.

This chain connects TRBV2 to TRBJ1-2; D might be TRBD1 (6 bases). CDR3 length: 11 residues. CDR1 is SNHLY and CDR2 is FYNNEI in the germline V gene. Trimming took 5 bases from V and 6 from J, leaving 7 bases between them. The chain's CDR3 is CASSSGDGYTF. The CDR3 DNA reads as TGTGCCAGCAGTTCAGGGGATGGCTACACCTTC.

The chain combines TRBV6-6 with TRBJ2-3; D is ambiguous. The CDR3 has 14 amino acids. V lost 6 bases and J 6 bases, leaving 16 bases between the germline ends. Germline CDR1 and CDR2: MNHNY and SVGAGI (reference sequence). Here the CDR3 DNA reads TGTGCCAGCAGAACCGTTGGACCTTCGGATACGCAGTATTTT. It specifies CASRTVGPSDTQYF.

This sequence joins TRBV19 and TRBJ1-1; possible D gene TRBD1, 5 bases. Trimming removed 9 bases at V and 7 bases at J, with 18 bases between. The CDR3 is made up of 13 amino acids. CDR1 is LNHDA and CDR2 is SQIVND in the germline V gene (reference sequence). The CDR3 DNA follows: TGTGCCAGCCACCGTGAGGGGCGCTTTGAAGCTTTCTTT. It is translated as CASHREGRFEAFF.

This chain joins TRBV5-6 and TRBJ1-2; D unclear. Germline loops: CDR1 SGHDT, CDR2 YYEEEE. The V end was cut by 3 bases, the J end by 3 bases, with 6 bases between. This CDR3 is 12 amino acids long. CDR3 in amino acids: CASSSKDYGYTF. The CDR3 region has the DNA TGTGCCAGCAGCTCAAAAGACTATGGCTACACCTTC.

The CDR3 DNA reads as TGCGCCAGCAGCTTGGATCCAGGTTTCTCCTACGAGCAGTACTTC. Protein sequence: CASSLDPGFSYEQYF. This chain joins TRBV5-1 and TRBJ2-7; D gene uncertain. This CDR3 has 15 residues. The germline CDR1 and CDR2 sequences are SGHRS and YFSETQ. The V gene lost 0 bases and the J gene lost 0 bases, with 10 bases spanning the gap.

The CDR3 region is CAWSRLSSYNEQFF. The CDR3 nucleotides are TGTGCCTGGAGCAGGTTAAGCTCCTACAATGAGCAGTTCTTC. The chain uses TRBV30 and TRBJ2-1; D gene unclear. Trimming cost V 3 bases and J 0 bases, with 9 bases left between them. Germline CDR1 GTSNPN, CDR2 SVGIG (reference sequence). CDR3 length: 14 residues.

The CDR3 DNA reads as TGTGCCAGCAGCTCGGGACTAGCGGGAGGGCTGAATGAGCAGTTCTTC. Protein product: CASSSGLAGGLNEQFF. The chain recombines TRBV11-2 with TRBJ2-1, with 16 positions matching TRBD2. Losses at the gene ends were 4 bases for V and 7 bases for J; bases not matched to a gene: 4. Germline V lookup: CDR1 SGHAT, CDR2 FQNNGV. The CDR3 length is 16 residues.

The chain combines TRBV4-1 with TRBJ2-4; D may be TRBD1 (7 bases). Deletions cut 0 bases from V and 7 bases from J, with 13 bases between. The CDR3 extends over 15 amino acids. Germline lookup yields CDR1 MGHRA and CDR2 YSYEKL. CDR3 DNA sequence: TGCGCCAGCAGCCAAGACTCGACAGGGAGGAACATTCAGTACTTC. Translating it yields CASSQDSTGRNIQYF.

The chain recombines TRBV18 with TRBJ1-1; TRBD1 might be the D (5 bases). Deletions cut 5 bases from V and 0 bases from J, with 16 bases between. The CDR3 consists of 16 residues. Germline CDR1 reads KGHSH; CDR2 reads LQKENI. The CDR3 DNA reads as TGTGCCAGCTCAATAACGGGGGAGATAATGAACACTGAAGCTTTCTTT. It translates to CASSITGEIMNTEAFF.